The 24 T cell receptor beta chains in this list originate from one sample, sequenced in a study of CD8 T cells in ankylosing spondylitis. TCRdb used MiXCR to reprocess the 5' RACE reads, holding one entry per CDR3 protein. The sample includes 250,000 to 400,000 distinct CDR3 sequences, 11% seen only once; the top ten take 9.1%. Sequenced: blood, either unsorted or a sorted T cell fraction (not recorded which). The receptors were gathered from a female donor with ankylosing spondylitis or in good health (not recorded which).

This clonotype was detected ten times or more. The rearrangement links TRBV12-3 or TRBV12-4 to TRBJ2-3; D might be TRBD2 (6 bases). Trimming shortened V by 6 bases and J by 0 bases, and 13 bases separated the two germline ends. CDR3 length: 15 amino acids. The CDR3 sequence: CASRPRGYSTDTQYF. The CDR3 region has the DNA TGTGCCAGCAGGCCTCGGGGGTACAGCACAGATACGCAGTATTTT.

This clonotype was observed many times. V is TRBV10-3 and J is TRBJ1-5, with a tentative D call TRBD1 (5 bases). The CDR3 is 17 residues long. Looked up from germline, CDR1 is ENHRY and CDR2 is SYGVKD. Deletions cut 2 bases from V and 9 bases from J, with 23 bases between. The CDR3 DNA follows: TGTGCCATCAGTGAGCAGGGAAGGGGCTCCCTGCTTAGGCCCCAGCATTTT. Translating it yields CAISEQGRGSLLRPQHF.

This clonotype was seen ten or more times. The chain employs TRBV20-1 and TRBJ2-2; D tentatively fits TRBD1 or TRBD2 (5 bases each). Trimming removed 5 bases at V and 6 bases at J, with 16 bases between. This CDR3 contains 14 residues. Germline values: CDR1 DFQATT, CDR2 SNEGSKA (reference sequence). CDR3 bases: TGCAGTGCTCCATTACGGGGCGTTGCCGGGGAGCTGTTTTTT. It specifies CSAPLRGVAGELFF.

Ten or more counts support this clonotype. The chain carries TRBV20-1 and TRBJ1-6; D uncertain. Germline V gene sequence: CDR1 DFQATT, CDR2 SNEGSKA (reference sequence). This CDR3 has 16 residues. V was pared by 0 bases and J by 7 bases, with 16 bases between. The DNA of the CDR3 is TGCAGTGCTAGAGATCCCACACAGCAACGAAATTCACCCCTCCACTTT. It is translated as CSARDPTQQRNSPLHF.

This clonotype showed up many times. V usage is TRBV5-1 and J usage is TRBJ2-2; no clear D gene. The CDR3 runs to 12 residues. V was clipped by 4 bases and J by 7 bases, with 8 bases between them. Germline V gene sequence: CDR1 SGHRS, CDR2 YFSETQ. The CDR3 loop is CASSPQRGELFF. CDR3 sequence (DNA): TGCGCCAGCAGCCCCCAACGCGGGGAGCTGTTTTTT.

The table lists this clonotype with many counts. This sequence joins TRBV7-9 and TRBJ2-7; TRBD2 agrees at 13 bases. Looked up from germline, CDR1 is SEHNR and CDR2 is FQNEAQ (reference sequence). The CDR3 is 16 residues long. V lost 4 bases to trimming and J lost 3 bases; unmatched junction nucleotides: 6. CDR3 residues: CASSYPGTSGIYEQYF. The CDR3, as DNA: TGTGCCAGCAGCTATCCCGGGACTAGCGGGATCTACGAGCAGTACTTC.

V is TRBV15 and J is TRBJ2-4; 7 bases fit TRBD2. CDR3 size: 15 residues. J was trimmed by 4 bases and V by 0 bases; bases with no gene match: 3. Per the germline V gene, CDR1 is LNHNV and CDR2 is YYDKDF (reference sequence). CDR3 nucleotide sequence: TGTGCCACCAGCAGAGATGGAGCGGGAAAAAACATTCAGTACTTC. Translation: CATSRDGAGKNIQYF. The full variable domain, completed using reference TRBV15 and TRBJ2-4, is DAMVIQNPRYQVTQFGKPVTLSCSQTLNHNVMYWYQQKSSQAPKLLFHYYDKDFNNEADTPDNFQSRRPNTSFCFLDIRSPGLGDTAMYLCATSRDGAGKNIQYFGAGTRLSVL.

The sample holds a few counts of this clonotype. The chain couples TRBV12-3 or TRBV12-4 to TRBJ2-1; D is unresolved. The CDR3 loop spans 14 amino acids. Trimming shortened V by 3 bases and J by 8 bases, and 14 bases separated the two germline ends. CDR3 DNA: TGTGCCAGCAGTTTGGTGACCGATGGGGATGAGCAGTTCTTC. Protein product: CASSLVTDGDEQFF.

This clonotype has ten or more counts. The chain's CDR3 is CASSYPSGANVLTF. CDR3 nucleotide sequence: TGTGCCAGCAGTTATCCCTCTGGGGCCAACGTCCTGACTTTC. The V call is TRBV6-5, the J call TRBJ2-6, with D unclear. The V and J ends lost 3 bases and 0 bases respectively, with 3 bases between them. The CDR3 runs to 14 residues. Germline V gene lookup returns CDR1 MNHEY and CDR2 SVGAGI.

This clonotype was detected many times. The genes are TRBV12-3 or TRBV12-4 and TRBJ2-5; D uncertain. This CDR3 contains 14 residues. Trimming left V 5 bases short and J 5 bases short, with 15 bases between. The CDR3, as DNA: TGTGCCAGCAGTCGTTTTAAGGAAACGGAGACCCAGTACTTC. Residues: CASSRFKETETQYF.

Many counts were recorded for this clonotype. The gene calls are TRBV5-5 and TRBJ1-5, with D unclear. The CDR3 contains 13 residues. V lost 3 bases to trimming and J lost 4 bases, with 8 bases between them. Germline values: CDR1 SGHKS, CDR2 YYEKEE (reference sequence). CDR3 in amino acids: CASSSTRNQPQHF. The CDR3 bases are TGTGCCAGCAGCTCAACTCGGAATCAGCCCCAGCATTTT.

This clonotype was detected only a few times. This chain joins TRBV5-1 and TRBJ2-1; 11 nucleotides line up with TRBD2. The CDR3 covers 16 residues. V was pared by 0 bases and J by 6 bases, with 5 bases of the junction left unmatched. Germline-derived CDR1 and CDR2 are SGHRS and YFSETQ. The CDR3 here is CASSLAGLAGGNEQFF. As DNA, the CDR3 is TGCGCCAGCAGCTTGGCCGGGCTAGCGGGAGGCAATGAGCAGTTCTTC.

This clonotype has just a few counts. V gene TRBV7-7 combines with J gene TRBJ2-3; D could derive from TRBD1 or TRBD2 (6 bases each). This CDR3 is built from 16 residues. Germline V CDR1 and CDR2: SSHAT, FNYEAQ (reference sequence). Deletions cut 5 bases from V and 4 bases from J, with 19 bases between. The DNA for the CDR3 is TGTGCCAGCAGCCCAGGTGTGGGGGGCCGTGCAGATACGCAGTATTTT. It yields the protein CASSPGVGGRADTQYF. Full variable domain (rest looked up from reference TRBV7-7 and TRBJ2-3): GAGVSQSPRYKVTKRGQDVTLRCDPISSHATLYWYQQALGQGPEFLTYFNYEAQPDKSGLPSDRFSAERPEGSISTLTIQRTEQRDSAMYRCASSPGVGGRADTQYFGPGTRLTVL.

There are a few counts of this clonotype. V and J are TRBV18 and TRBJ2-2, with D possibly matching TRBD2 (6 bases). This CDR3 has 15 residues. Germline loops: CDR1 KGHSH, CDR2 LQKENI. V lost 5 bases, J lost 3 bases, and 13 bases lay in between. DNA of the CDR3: TGTGCCAGCTCATCCCTCGGGGAGGACACCGGGGAGCTGTTTTTT. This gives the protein CASSSLGEDTGELFF.

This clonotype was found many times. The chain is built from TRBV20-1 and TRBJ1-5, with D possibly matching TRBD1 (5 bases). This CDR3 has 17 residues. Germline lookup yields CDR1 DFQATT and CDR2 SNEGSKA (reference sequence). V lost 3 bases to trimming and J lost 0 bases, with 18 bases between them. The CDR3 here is CSARALVGTDSNQPQHF. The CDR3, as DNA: TGCAGTGCTAGGGCCCTAGTGGGGACTGATAGCAATCAGCCCCAGCATTTT.

DNA for the CDR3: TGTGCCATCAAACACCAGCGGGGGACGAACACCGGGGAGCTGTTTTTT. Translation: CAIKHQRGTNTGELFF. The chain combines TRBV2 with TRBJ2-2; TRBD2 agrees at 8 bases. This CDR3 is built from 16 residues. Trimming cost V 10 bases and J 0 bases; bases outside gene matches: 10. Germline-derived CDR1 and CDR2 are SNHLY and FYNNEI.

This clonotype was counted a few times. The CDR3 region has the DNA TGTGCCAGCAGCTTGGACGGTCCTAGCAATCAGCCCCAGCATTTT. Amino acids: CASSLDGPSNQPQHF. This rearrangement joins TRBV5-5 to TRBJ1-5; no definite D call. V lost 0 bases and J 0 bases, leaving 7 bases between the germline ends. The CDR3 has 15 residues. Germline V gene sequence: CDR1 SGHKS, CDR2 YYEKEE (reference sequence).

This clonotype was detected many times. The CDR3 DNA reads as TGCAGCGCTATAGGGACAGGGTGGAATGAAAAACTGTTTTTT. It specifies CSAIGTGWNEKLFF. This rearrangement joins TRBV29-1 to TRBJ1-4; 9 bases line up with TRBD1. CDR1 and CDR2 from the germline V gene are SQVTM and ANQGSEA. The CDR3 spans 14 residues. V dropped 7 bases and J dropped 5; count of bases not matched to a gene: 8.

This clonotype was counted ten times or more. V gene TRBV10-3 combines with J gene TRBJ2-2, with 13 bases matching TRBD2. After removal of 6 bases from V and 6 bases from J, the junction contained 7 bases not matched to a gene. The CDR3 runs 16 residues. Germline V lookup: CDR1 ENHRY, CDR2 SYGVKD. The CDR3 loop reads CAISGTSGASAGELFF. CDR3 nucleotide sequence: TGTGCCATCAGCGGGACTAGCGGGGCTTCCGCCGGGGAGCTGTTTTTT.

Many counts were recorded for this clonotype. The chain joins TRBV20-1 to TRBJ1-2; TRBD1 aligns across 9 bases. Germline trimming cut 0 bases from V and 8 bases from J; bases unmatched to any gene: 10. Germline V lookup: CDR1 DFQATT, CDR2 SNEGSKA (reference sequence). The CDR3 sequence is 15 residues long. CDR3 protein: CSARERSGQGTGYTF. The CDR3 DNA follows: TGCAGTGCTAGAGAAAGGTCAGGACAGGGGACGGGCTACACCTTC.

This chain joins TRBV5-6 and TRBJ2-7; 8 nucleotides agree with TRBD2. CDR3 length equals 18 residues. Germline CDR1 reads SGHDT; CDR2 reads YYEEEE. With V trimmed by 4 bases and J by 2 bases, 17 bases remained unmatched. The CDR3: CASSTRTGLAGRTYEQYF. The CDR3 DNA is TGTGCCAGCAGCACAAGAACGGGTTTAGCGGGGCGGACCTACGAGCAGTACTTC.

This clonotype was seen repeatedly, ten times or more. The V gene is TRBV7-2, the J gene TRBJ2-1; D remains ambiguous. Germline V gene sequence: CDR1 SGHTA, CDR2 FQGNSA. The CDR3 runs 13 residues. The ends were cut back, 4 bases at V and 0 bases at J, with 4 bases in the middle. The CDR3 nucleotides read TGTGCCAGCAGCTCCAGCTCCTACAATGAGCAGTTCTTC. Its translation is CASSSSSYNEQFF.

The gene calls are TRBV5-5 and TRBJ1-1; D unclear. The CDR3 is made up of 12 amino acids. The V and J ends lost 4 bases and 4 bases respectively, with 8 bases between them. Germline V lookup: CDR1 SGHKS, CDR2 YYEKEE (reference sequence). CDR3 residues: CASSAVGTEAFF. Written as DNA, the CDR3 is TGTGCCAGCAGCGCGGTCGGCACTGAAGCTTTCTTT.

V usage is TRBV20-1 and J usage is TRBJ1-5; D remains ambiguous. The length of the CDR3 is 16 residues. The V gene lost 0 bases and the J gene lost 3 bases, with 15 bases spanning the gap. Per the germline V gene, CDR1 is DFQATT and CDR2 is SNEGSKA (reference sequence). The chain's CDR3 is CSARDFPVGFNQPQHF. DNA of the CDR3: TGCAGTGCTAGAGATTTCCCAGTCGGGTTCAATCAGCCCCAGCATTTT.